What follows are 19 T cell receptor beta chains derived from one specimen sequenced in a study of T cells after posttransplantation cyclophosphamide. Using immunoSEQ multiplex PCR, the repertoire was profiled, and TCRdb retains in-frame clones only, with some absent. The profile covers 5,700 or so clones, none occurring a single time. Busulfan-fludarabine conditioning, marrow transplant, and cyclophosphamide on days +3 and +4 were administered. Sequencing was performed on PBMCs, taken after allogeneic stem cell transplant with posttransplant cyclophosphamide. The receptor source for this set is a male patient aged 60 to 75 who received an allogeneic stem cell transplant from a related donor, was CMV-positive, and had no GVHD. The graft donor may be the source of some T cells.

This clone came up many times. The chain combines TRBV6-1 with TRBJ2-1; 8 positions match TRBD1. CDR3 length: 15 amino acids. CDR1 is MNHNS, CDR2 SASEGT, per germline. V lost 2 bases and J lost 7; bases outside the gene matches: 7. The CDR3 DNA reads TGTGCCAGCAGTGAAACGAGACAGGGGTGGAATGAGCAGTTCTTC. It codes for CASSETRQGWNEQFF.

This clone turned up a few times. CDR3 region: CASSPGGQINYGYTF. CDR3 DNA: TGTGCCAGCAGCCCAGGGGGACAGATTAACTATGGCTACACCTTC. The chain couples TRBV11-3 to TRBJ1-2, with TRBD1 matching over 7 bases. CDR3 length equals 15 residues. The germline gives CDR1 SGHNT, CDR2 YENEEA. V lost 5 bases to trimming and J lost 1 base; unmatched junction nucleotides: 7.

This clone was seen repeatedly, ten times or more. The V gene is TRBV14, the J gene TRBJ2-7; weak D call: TRBD2 (5 bases). The CDR3 is 14 amino acids. From germline, CDR1 is SGHDN and CDR2 FVKESK. V lost 1 base and J 6 bases, leaving 13 bases between the germline ends. The chain's CDR3 is CASSQAGRSGEQYF. In DNA, the CDR3 is TGTGCCAGCAGCCAAGCTGGTCGGAGCGGCGAGCAGTACTTC.

The genes are TRBV4-2 and TRBJ2-3; TRBD2 is a possible D gene (5 bases). CDR3 size: 18 residues. Germline CDR1 and CDR2: LGHNA and YNFKEQ. V was pared by 0 bases and J by 6 bases, with 22 bases between. This CDR3 reads CASSQDLQRELVADTQYF. The CDR3 DNA reads TGTGCCAGCAGCCAAGATCTACAAAGGGAGCTAGTTGCTGATACGCAGTATTTT.

This clone was observed many times. CDR3 in DNA: TGTGCCAGCAGCTTTGCGGGGGGGTTTACCTACAATGAGCAGTTCTTC. Its protein is CASSFAGGFTYNEQFF. J is TRBJ2-1 and V is TRBV7-2; 9 nucleotides match TRBD2. The CDR3 totals 16 residues. J gave up 2 bases and V 3 bases, and 5 bases lay outside the gene matches. Germline CDR1 reads SGHTA; CDR2 reads FQGNSA.

Ten or more counts support this clone. This chain links TRBV28 with TRBJ1-2; 9 positions agree with TRBD1. Germline V CDR1 and CDR2: MDHEN, SYDVKM. V shed 4 bases, J shed 4 bases, and the junction held 4 bases outside the gene matches. This CDR3 contains 14 residues. The CDR3 nucleotides read TGTGCCAGCAGTTACAGGGGGCAGGGCTATGGCTACACCTTC. It yields the protein CASSYRGQGYGYTF.

This clone has a handful of counts. V is TRBV11-3 and J is TRBJ2-5, with 9 bases aligning to TRBD2. The junction had 12 bases not matched to a gene; V was cut back by 7 bases and J by 3 bases. The germline gives CDR1 SGHNT, CDR2 YENEEA. The CDR3 is made up of 16 amino acids. The chain's CDR3 is CASTRRAGGPEETQYF. The CDR3, as DNA: TGTGCCAGCACCCGAAGGGCGGGGGGGCCGGAAGAGACCCAGTACTTC.

This clone was counted ten times or more. The chain has TRBV5-1 and TRBJ2-7; maybe TRBD2 (6 bases). Trimming removed 0 bases at V and 7 bases at J, with 8 bases between. Germline loops: CDR1 SGHRS, CDR2 YFSETQ. The CDR3 consists of 12 residues. The CDR3 nucleotides read TGCGCCAGCAGCTTGGTGGCGGGGGAGCAGTACTTC. This translates into CASSLVAGEQYF.

The chain has TRBV18 and TRBJ1-5; 7 bases align to TRBD1. CDR3 length equals 14 residues. Germline V lookup: CDR1 KGHSH, CDR2 LQKENI. The junction had 6 bases not matched to a gene; V was cut back by 4 bases and J by 6 bases. For the CDR3, the DNA is TGTGCCAGCTCACGCGACAGGGAAGGTCAGCCCCAGCATTTT. Residues: CASSRDREGQPQHF. Variable domain in full (rest from reference TRBV18 and TRBJ1-5): NAGVMQNPRHLVRRRGQEARLRCSPMKGHSHVYWYRQLPEEGLKFMVYLQKENIIDESGMPKERFSAEFPKEGPSILRIQQVVRGDSAAYFCASSRDREGQPQHFGDGTRLSIL.

This clone was observed a few times. V is TRBV7-9 and J is TRBJ1-3, with 7 bases lining up with TRBD1. The CDR3 length is 14 residues. CDR1 and CDR2 (germline): SEHNR, FQNEAQ (reference sequence). The trim removed 5 bases at V and 4 bases at J, leaving 5 bases unmatched. CDR3 sequence (DNA): TGTGCCAGCAGCCGTGGGACAGCAGGAAACACCATATATTTT. Its translation is CASSRGTAGNTIYF.

This clone was detected many times. The chain recombines TRBV5-8 with TRBJ1-1; D not certain. This CDR3 comprises 13 residues. V gave up 4 bases and J gave up 1 base, with 8 bases separating them. CDR1 is SGHTS, CDR2 YDEGEE, per germline. CDR3 nucleotides: TGTGCCAGCAGCACTAGGACGAACACTGAAGCTTTCTTT. Encoded protein: CASSTRTNTEAFF.

This clone has ten or more counts. The J gene is TRBJ2-7, the V gene TRBV4-1; D is ambiguous. V was clipped by 3 bases and J by 3 bases, with 9 bases between them. The CDR3 length is 13 residues. Germline V gene lookup returns CDR1 MGHRA and CDR2 YSYEKL. The CDR3 bases are TGCGCCAGCAGCCAGGAGTTAGGCTACGAGCAGTACTTC. This codes for CASSQELGYEQYF.

There are many counts of this clone. The chain is built from TRBV2 and TRBJ1-5; possibly TRBD1 for D (5 bases). The V gene's germline CDR1 is SNHLY and CDR2 FYNNEI. This CDR3 has 17 amino acids. Trimming cost V 4 bases and J 6 bases, with 22 bases left between them. The CDR3 DNA reads TGTGCCAGCAGTGGGGATCCGGGAGGGGTGGGCTTTCAGCCCCAGCATTTT. This codes for CASSGDPGGVGFQPQHF.

This clone was counted only a few times. This chain joins TRBV2 and TRBJ2-3; D may be TRBD2 (5 bases). The CDR3 has 12 residues. The germline V gene encodes CDR1 SNHLY and CDR2 FYNNEI. Trimming cost V 6 bases and J 6 bases, with 10 bases left between them. The CDR3, as DNA: TGTGCCAGCAGGGAGGCTCGGGATACGCAGTATTTT. The encoded protein is CASREARDTQYF.

This clone came up many times. The chain recombines TRBV11-2 with TRBJ2-3, with 8 nucleotides matching TRBD2. This CDR3 has 16 residues. Per the germline V gene, CDR1 is SGHAT and CDR2 is FQNNGV. The J segment lost 3 bases and the V segment lost 3 bases, leaving 8 bases of the junction unmatched. The CDR3 here is CASSFPPAGGTDTQYF. CDR3 nucleotide sequence: TGTGCCAGCAGCTTCCCACCTGCGGGGGGTACAGATACGCAGTATTTT. Variable domain in full (rest from reference TRBV11-2 and TRBJ2-3): EAGVAQSPRYKIIEKRQSVAFWCNPISGHATLYWYQQILGQGPKLLIQFQNNGVVDDSQLPKDRFSAERLKGVDSTLKIQPAKLEDSAVYLCASSFPPAGGTDTQYFGPGTRLTVL.

This clone has only a few counts. CDR3 amino acids: CASSPSQLLSGNTIYF. CDR3 DNA sequence: TGTGCCAGCAGTCCATCCCAACTCCTCTCTGGAAACACCATATATTTT. The chain carries TRBV2 and TRBJ1-3, with D uncertain. Between the trimmed V and J ends, which lost 5 bases and 0 bases, there was a span of 14 bases. The CDR3 totals 16 residues. Germline loops: CDR1 SNHLY, CDR2 FYNNEI.

V usage is TRBV7-9 and J usage is TRBJ1-2; D is uncertain. The ends were cut back, 1 base at V and 3 bases at J, with 9 bases in the middle. The germline V gene has CDR1 SEHNR and CDR2 FQNEAQ (reference sequence). The CDR3 consists of 14 residues. This chain's CDR3 is CASSLGPDYYGYTF. In nucleotides, the CDR3 is TGTGCCAGCAGCTTAGGCCCGGACTACTATGGCTACACCTTC.

This chain uses TRBV27 with TRBJ1-6; D is ambiguous. Germline loops: CDR1 MNHEY, CDR2 SMNVEV (reference sequence). V lost 3 bases and J lost 6, with 24 bases in between. The CDR3 length is 19 residues. CDR3 region: CASSFFYPPGRESNSPLHF. The CDR3 DNA is TGTGCCAGCAGTTTTTTTTATCCCCCCGGGAGGGAAAGTAATTCACCCCTCCACTTT.

This clone was counted many times. The rearrangement links TRBV4-3 to TRBJ2-7; unclear D gene. Trimming removed 0 bases at V and 3 bases at J, with 6 bases between. The CDR3 is 13 residues long. The germline CDR1 and CDR2 sequences are LGHNA and YSLEER. The CDR3 DNA sequence: TGCGCCAGCAGCCAAGATTCGGGCTACGAGCAGTACTTC. Translating gives CASSQDSGYEQYF.